Below, 2 T cell receptor beta chains from the same sample are listed, as sequenced in a study of vaccination effects on CD4 cells after COVID-19. Using viral peptide pools, the ViraFEST assay grew out antigen-specific CD4+ T cells prior to sequencing. Cultured cells yielded isolated CD4+ T cells after 10 days. Vaccination of participants consisted of two doses of either the BNT162b2 or mRNA-1273 vaccine. These TCRs' antigens remain unknown. The protocol was immunoSEQ multiplex PCR, while the TCRdb copy is restricted to in-frame clones and leaves out a portion. The repertoire holds 70,000 to 85,000 clones, roughly four fifths seen once, with more than 1% in the top ten. The material sequenced was CD4+ T cells from PBMCs cultured with HCoV-229E spike peptides, taken after COVID-19 vaccination. All receptors come from a human donor who received a COVID-19 vaccine.

The genes are TRBV18 and TRBJ2-3; no clear D gene. Trimming shortened V by 3 bases and J by 4 bases, and 5 bases separated the two germline ends. The CDR3 is 12 amino acids. Germline lookup yields CDR1 KGHSH and CDR2 LQKENI. This chain's CDR3 is CASSPRPDTQYF. For the CDR3, the DNA is TGTGCCAGCTCACCCCGACCAGATACGCAGTATTTT.

This clone was seen only once. The V and J genes are TRBV2 and TRBJ2-3, with 7 bases aligning to TRBD1. V lost 6 bases, J lost 4 bases, and 10 bases stayed unmatched. The length of the CDR3 is 15 residues. CDR1 and CDR2 from the germline V gene are SNHLY and FYNNEI. The CDR3 DNA sequence: TGTGCCAGCAGCCTGGGACAGCCTGGGGCAGATACGCAGTATTTT. It translates to CASSLGQPGADTQYF. Using reference TRBV2 and TRBJ2-3 for the parts outside the CDR3, the full variable domain is EPEVTQTPSHQVTQMGQEVILRCVPISNHLYFYWYRQILGQKVEFLVSFYNNEISEKSEIFDDQFSVERPDGSNFTLKIRSTKLEDSAMYFCASSLGQPGADTQYFGPGTRLTVL.